A selection of T cell receptor beta chains follows, all from one sample in a study of long-term antiretroviral therapy in people with HIV. TCRdb's copy holds only in-frame clones and misses some; the assay was immunoSEQ multiplex PCR. Among nearly 20,000 clones listed, 80% were seen once. This specimen consisted of unsorted PBMCs, obtained 0.2 years after starting antiretroviral therapy. The source of these receptors is a woman between 40 and 55 years old with HIV. Each CDR3 is given with its conserved first and last residue. Each record gives: V gene, D gene, clone size, J gene, CDR3 protein, CDR3 DNA. The D gene is left open where the match is weak. Clone size is not always given. Where it is, it says once, few, many or a class for expanded clones.

>TRBV27|TRBD1|NA|TRBJ1-2
CASSLRTGDYGYTF
TGTGCCAGCAGTCTAAGGACAGGGGACTATGGCTACACCTTC
>TRBV4-3|NA|NA|TRBJ2-7
CASSQAGAGYEQYF
TGCGCCAGCAGCCAAGCAGGGGCCGGGTACGAGCAGTACTTC
>TRBV10-1|NA|NA|TRBJ1-2
CASSEGPINYGYTF
TGCGCCAGCAGTGAGGGACCGATCAACTATGGCTACACCTTC
>TRBV18|NA|NA|TRBJ2-1
CASSVAPPDNEQFF
TGTGCCAGCTCAGTTGCTCCTCCTGACAATGAGCAGTTCTTC
>TRBV10-1|NA|once|TRBJ1-5
CASSLRTDQPQHF
TGCGCCAGCAGCCTCAGGACAGATCAGCCCCAGCATTTT
>TRBV5-4|TRBD1|NA|TRBJ1-2
CASSSGQGLFTGGYTF
TGTGCCAGCAGCTCCGGACAGGGGTTATTCACGGGTGGCTACACCTTC
>TRBV14|TRBD1|NA|TRBJ1-1
CASSARGTAAEAFF
TGTGCCAGCAGCGCTCGAGGGACAGCGGCTGAAGCTTTCTTT
>TRBV27|NA|few|TRBJ1-2
CASSQQGANYGYTF
TGTGCCAGCAGTCAGCAGGGCGCTAACTATGGCTACACCTTC
>TRBV19|NA|NA|TRBJ1-2
CASSLQGNYGYTF
TGTGCCAGTAGCCTACAGGGTAACTATGGCTACACCTTC
>TRBV11-2|NA|NA|TRBJ1-1
CASSLGQLNTEAFF
TGTGCCAGCAGCTTGGGGCAGCTGAACACTGAAGCTTTCTTT
>TRBV19|NA|NA|TRBJ1-4
CASSMTSGTSEKLFF
TGTGCCAGTAGTATGACCTCCGGGACATCTGAAAAACTGTTTTTT
>TRBV27|NA|NA|TRBJ1-5
CASSLGPSNQPQHF
TGTGCCAGCAGCTTAGGACCGAGCAATCAGCCCCAGCATTTT
>TRBV6-1|NA|NA|TRBJ1-1
CASMRTLNTEAFF
TGTGCCAGCATGAGGACCTTGAACACTGAAGCTTTCTTT
>TRBV11-2|NA|few|TRBJ1-2
CASSLEDYGYTF
TGTGCCAGCAGCTTAGAGGATTATGGCTACACCTTC
>TRBV18|NA|NA|TRBJ2-1
CASSDWAEQFF
TGTGCCAGCTCCGACTGGGCAGAGCAGTTCTTC
>TRBV5-6|NA|once|TRBJ1-2
CASSLGALDYGYTF
TGTGCCAGCAGCTTGGGGGCTCTGGACTATGGCTACACCTTC
>TRBV19|NA|NA|TRBJ1-2
CASSIVQKQANYGYTF
TGTGCCAGTAGTATAGTACAAAAACAAGCTAACTATGGCTACACCTTC
>TRBV7-6|TRBD1|NA|TRBJ1-2
CASSLGGLDRAYGYTF
TGTGCCAGCAGCTTAGGAGGCCTAGACAGGGCCTATGGCTACACCTTC
>TRBV7-2|NA|once|TRBJ2-5
CASSTRRLETQYF
TGTGCCAGCAGCACCAGACGGCTGGAGACCCAGTACTTC
>TRBV27|NA|NA|TRBJ2-7
CASSLTDSYEQYF
TGTGCCAGCAGCCTGACAGACTCGTACGAGCAGTACTTC
>TRBV5-1|TRBD2|NA|TRBJ2-1
CASRLSGSSYNEQFF
TGCGCCAGCAGACTCAGCGGGAGCTCCTACAATGAGCAGTTCTTC
>TRBV27|NA|NA|TRBJ1-1
CASSPRVLINTEAFF
TGTGCCAGCAGTCCTCGGGTCCTGATAAACACTGAAGCTTTCTTT
>TRBV6-6|NA|NA|TRBJ1-6
CASSHSIPLHF
TGTGCCAGCAGCCATAGTATACCCCTCCACTTT
>TRBV19|TRBD1|NA|TRBJ2-7
CASSIRGTGGYEQYF
TGTGCCAGTAGTATCCGGGGGACAGGGGGCTACGAGCAGTACTTC
>TRBV5-4|TRBD2|NA|TRBJ2-2
CASSLPSGNTGELFF
TGTGCCAGCAGCTTGCCTAGCGGGAACACCGGGGAGCTGTTTTTT
>TRBV7-2|NA|NA|TRBJ2-1
CASSPSPSSYNEQFF
TGTGCCAGCAGCCCTAGTCCATCCTCCTACAATGAGCAGTTCTTC
>TRBV11-2|NA|NA|TRBJ2-7
CASSPPTIRAEQYF
TGTGCCAGCAGCCCACCAACTATCCGAGCCGAGCAGTACTTC
>TRBV4-2|TRBD2|NA|TRBJ2-1
CASSQKAGDSNEQFF
TGTGCCAGCAGCCAAAAGGCGGGGGACTCCAATGAGCAGTTCTTC
>TRBV19|NA|NA|TRBJ1-1
CATQLGAGVTEAFF
TGTGCCACTCAGCTCGGCGCAGGGGTCACTGAAGCTTTCTTT
>TRBV15|NA|NA|TRBJ1-1
CATSREPTNTEAFF
TGTGCCACCAGCAGAGAACCGACTAACACTGAAGCTTTCTTT
>TRBV13|NA|NA|TRBJ1-2
CASSLGQFPGGGYTF
TGTGCCAGCAGCTTAGGACAGTTCCCTGGTGGCGGCTACACCTTC
>TRBV25-1|TRBD1|NA|TRBJ2-1
CASRTGNLNEQFF
TGTGCCAGCAGGACAGGGAACCTCAATGAGCAGTTCTTC
>TRBV7-9|NA|NA|TRBJ2-5
CASSFAPQSGTQYF
TGTGCCAGCAGCTTCGCGCCGCAGTCTGGGACCCAGTACTTC
>TRBV18|TRBD2|NA|TRBJ2-1
CASSPIITSGRNGGEQFF
TGTGCCAGCTCACCAATTATAACTAGCGGGAGGAATGGGGGTGAGCAGTTCTTC
>TRBV13|TRBD2|NA|TRBJ2-1
CASSSSSGVREQFF
TGTGCCAGCAGCTCCTCGAGCGGGGTTCGTGAGCAGTTCTTC
>TRBV5-1|TRBD2|NA|TRBJ2-7
CASSLDSGSSYEQYF
TGCGCCAGCAGCTTGGATAGCGGGAGCTCCTACGAGCAGTACTTC
>TRBV7-9|NA|few|TRBJ1-5
CASTRGEQPQHF
TGTGCCAGCACCCGGGGGGAACAGCCCCAGCATTTT
>TRBV5-4|NA|NA|TRBJ1-1
CASSLLWGNTEAFF
TGTGCCAGCAGCTTGCTATGGGGTAACACTGAAGCTTTCTTT
>TRBV15|TRBD1|NA|TRBJ1-5
CATSREGTGYSNQPQHF
TGTGCCACCAGCAGAGAAGGGACAGGCTATAGCAATCAGCCCCAGCATTTT
>TRBV19|TRBD2|NA|TRBJ2-3
CASSIGGAPDTQYF
TGTGCCAGTAGTATCGGGGGGGCCCCAGATACGCAGTATTTT